The 27 T cell receptor beta chains below come from one sample, sequenced in a study of blood T cell repertoires in COVID-19. The method was immunoSEQ multiplex PCR; TCRdb's version includes in-frame clones alone and lacks a portion of them. Seen here are 85,000 to 130,000 clones, 90% to 95% observed once, and the top ten hold around 5.8%. Sequencing was done on a sample of peripheral blood. These receptors all come from a human donor in a cohort sampled during active COVID-19.

This rearrangement joins TRBV5-4 to TRBJ2-3, with TRBD2 identical over 13 bases. CDR3 length: 16 amino acids. In germline, CDR1 is SGHNT, CDR2 YYREEE (reference sequence). J was trimmed by 5 bases and V by 3 bases; bases with no gene match: 6. The CDR3 region is CASSSGLAGAGDTQYF. CDR3 in DNA: TGTGCCAGCAGCTCAGGACTAGCGGGAGCGGGAGATACGCAGTATTTT.

The CDR3 coding sequence is TGTGCCAGCACCGGGGGAAATTCCTACGAGCAGTACTTC. Translation gives CASTGGNSYEQYF. This chain joins TRBV6-5 and TRBJ2-7; tentative D call: TRBD2 (6 bases). Germline CDR1 reads MNHEY; CDR2 reads SVGAGI. CDR3 length equals 13 residues. With 7 bases removed from V and 1 base from J, the gap between germline ends came to 11 bases.

In this sample, this clone turned up once. The chain recombines TRBV9 with TRBJ1-1; 9 bases map to TRBD1. Germline V gene sequence: CDR1 SGDLS, CDR2 YYNGEE. CDR3 length equals 18 residues. V dropped 0 bases and J dropped 5; count of bases not matched to a gene: 14. CDR3 sequence (DNA): TGTGCCAGCAGCGTAGCTCGGGACAGGGCAACCTATGGGACTGAAGCTTTCTTT. This codes for CASSVARDRATYGTEAFF.

The chain combines TRBV3-1 (or the pseudogene TRBV3-2) with TRBJ1-1; the match to TRBD1 covers 8 bases. V shed 3 bases, J shed 4 bases, and the junction held 4 bases outside the gene matches. Germline assignment: CDR1 LGHDT and CDR2 YNNKEL (reference sequence). This CDR3 is 14 amino acids long. For the CDR3, the DNA is TGTGCCAGCAGCCAGAGACAGGGGATCACTGAAGCTTTCTTT. Translating it yields CASSQRQGITEAFF.

The chain employs TRBV7-9 and TRBJ2-7; the match to TRBD1 covers 10 bases. Germline CDR1 SEHNR, CDR2 FQNEAQ (reference sequence). With 0 bases clipped from V and 1 base from J, the junction kept 3 bases outside the gene matches. The CDR3 contains 16 residues. The CDR3: CASSLAGDRGSYEQYF. In nucleotides, the CDR3 is TGTGCCAGCAGCTTAGCTGGGGACAGGGGATCCTACGAGCAGTACTTC.

The sample holds a few counts of this clone. In nucleotides, the CDR3 is TGTGCCAGCAGCTTAACAGGGGGCACGGACGAGCAGTACTTC. Its translation: CASSLTGGTDEQYF. The chain uses TRBV7-6 and TRBJ2-7; 9 nucleotides agree with TRBD1. CDR1 SGHVS and CDR2 FNYEAQ come from the germline V gene. This CDR3 comprises 14 residues. J was trimmed by 5 bases and V by 2 bases; bases with no gene match: 4.

The table lists this clone with a few counts. The chain recombines TRBV7-9 with TRBJ1-2; 7 bases align to TRBD1. Germline values: CDR1 SEHNR, CDR2 FQNEAQ (reference sequence). CDR3 length equals 16 residues. V gave up 4 bases and J gave up 6 bases; unmatched junction bases: 14. CDR3 in DNA: TGTGCCAGCAGCTCGCTAGGACAGGTGAGGAAGGATGGCTACACCTTC. As protein: CASSSLGQVRKDGYTF. Variable domain in full (rest from reference TRBV7-9 and TRBJ1-2): DTGVSQNPRHKITKRGQNVTFRCDPISEHNRLYWYRQTLGQGPEFLTYFQNEAQLEKSRLLSDRFSAERPKGSFSTLEIQRTEQGDSAMYLCASSSLGQVRKDGYTFGSGTRLTVV.

The rearrangement uses TRBV29-1 and TRBJ1-3, with D possibly being TRBD1 (5 bases). V lost 4 bases and J lost 0, with 13 bases in between. The CDR3 sequence is 15 residues long. CDR1 SQVTM and CDR2 ANQGSEA come from the germline V gene. CDR3 loop: CSVVLRTNSGNTIYF. CDR3 coding DNA: TGCAGCGTTGTCCTCAGGACAAACTCTGGAAACACCATATATTTT. Using reference TRBV29-1 and TRBJ1-3 for the parts outside the CDR3, the full variable domain is SAVISQKPSRDICQRGTSLTIQCQVDSQVTMMFWYRQQPGQSLTLIATANQGSEATYESGFVIDKFPISRPNLTFSTLTVSNMSPEDSSIYLCSVVLRTNSGNTIYFGEGSWLTVV.

This clone was seen once. The chain has TRBV27 and TRBJ2-7, with D possibly being TRBD1 (5 bases). CDR1 is MNHEY, CDR2 SMNVEV, per germline (reference sequence). The germline V and J ends were trimmed by 4 bases and 1 base, with 11 bases remaining between them. The CDR3 runs 14 residues. As DNA, the CDR3 is TGTGCCAGCAGTTCCGACCAGGGATCCTACGAGCAGTACTTC. Translating gives CASSSDQGSYEQYF.

The chain couples TRBV6-5 to TRBJ2-6; 7 bases map to TRBD2. The CDR3 has 15 amino acids. Germline V CDR1 and CDR2: MNHEY, SVGAGI. The J segment lost 1 base and the V segment lost 7 bases, leaving 4 bases of the junction unmatched. CDR3 nucleotides: TGTGCCAGCACCGGGGGAGGGTCTGGGGCCAACGTCCTGACTTTC. This translates into CASTGGGSGANVLTF.

The rearrangement joins TRBV15 to TRBJ1-2; 8 bases are shared with TRBD1. Per the germline V gene, CDR1 is LNHNV and CDR2 is YYDKDF (reference sequence). With V trimmed by 1 base and J by 9 bases, 10 bases remained unmatched. The CDR3 is 15 amino acids. The CDR3 DNA is TGTGCCACCAGCAGAGGGACAGGGTTAGTCGAGAGCTACACCTTC. Amino acid sequence: CATSRGTGLVESYTF.

The rearrangement uses TRBV6-5 and TRBJ2-5; D might be TRBD2 (6 bases). This CDR3 is 12 amino acids long. V was cut by 2 bases and J by 5 bases, with 6 bases left in between. The germline gives CDR1 MNHEY, CDR2 SVGAGI. CDR3 DNA sequence: TGTGCCAGCAGTTACGGGGGGGAGACCCAGTACTTC. The encoded protein is CASSYGGETQYF.

The chain uses TRBV18 and TRBJ2-1, with D possibly matching TRBD1 (5 bases). CDR1 and CDR2 (germline): KGHSH, LQKENI. The CDR3 spans 14 residues. The V gene lost 3 bases and the J gene lost 0 bases, with 6 bases spanning the gap. This CDR3 reads CASSPQGSYNEQFF. DNA for the CDR3: TGTGCCAGCTCACCCCAGGGCTCCTACAATGAGCAGTTCTTC.

This clone was picked up a small number of times. The gene calls are TRBV6-5 and TRBJ2-7; 9 bases are a match to TRBD2. This CDR3 spans 14 amino acids. The junction had 10 bases not matched to a gene; V was cut back by 11 bases and J by 2 bases. Germline-derived CDR1 and CDR2 are MNHEY and SVGAGI. The CDR3 loop is CAASETSGPYEQYF. The CDR3 DNA follows: TGTGCCGCCTCTGAGACTAGCGGACCCTACGAGCAGTACTTC.

In its sample, this clone was seen once. The V and J genes are TRBV29-1 and TRBJ2-1; possibly TRBD2 for D (5 bases). Trimming left V 4 bases short and J 5 bases short, with 15 bases between. From germline, CDR1 is SQVTM and CDR2 ANQGSEA. The CDR3 sequence is 14 residues long. As DNA, the CDR3 is TGCAGCGTTGGGCCAGCGGAGACCCACAATGAGCAGTTCTTC. It translates to CSVGPAETHNEQFF.

The chain is built from TRBV24-1 and TRBJ1-6, with D possibly being TRBD1 (5 bases). The CDR3 totals 15 residues. The germline gives CDR1 KGHDR, CDR2 SFDVKD. With 7 bases removed from V and 7 bases from J, the gap between germline ends came to 16 bases. CDR3 in DNA: TGTGCCACCAGAATCCAGGGTTCTTACAATTCACCCCTCCACTTT. Translation gives CATRIQGSYNSPLHF.

The CDR3 region is CAISASASYEQYF. The DNA for the CDR3 is TGTGCCATCAGTGCGTCGGCCTCCTACGAGCAGTACTTC. The chain uses TRBV10-3 and TRBJ2-7; D is ambiguous. Germline lookup yields CDR1 ENHRY and CDR2 SYGVKD. The CDR3 is 13 amino acids. The germline V and J ends were trimmed by 4 bases and 0 bases, with 7 bases remaining between them.

This clone turned up a few times. The genes are TRBV19 and TRBJ2-7, with 12 bases matching TRBD2. CDR3 size: 15 residues. Germline lookup yields CDR1 LNHDA and CDR2 SQIVND (reference sequence). V was clipped by 5 bases and J by 4 bases; unmatched bases: 6. The CDR3 coding sequence is TGTGCCAGTAGTCCTTCTAGCGGGAGGGCGTACGAGCAGTACTTC. It yields the protein CASSPSSGRAYEQYF.

This chain connects TRBV19 to TRBJ1-5; a possible D gene is TRBD1 (5 bases). V gave up 6 bases and J gave up 0 bases, with 9 bases separating them. Per the germline V gene, CDR1 is LNHDA and CDR2 is SQIVND (reference sequence). CDR3 length equals 14 residues. The DNA for the CDR3 is TGTGCCAGTAGGGAGGGGAATAGCAATCAGCCCCAGCATTTT. It translates to CASREGNSNQPQHF.

V is TRBV24-1 and J is TRBJ2-5; TRBD1 is a possible D gene (5 bases). V was pared by 3 bases and J by 1 base, with 5 bases between. The CDR3 is 13 amino acids. Per the germline V gene, CDR1 is KGHDR and CDR2 is SFDVKD. The CDR3 loop reads CATSDGAQETQYF. DNA for the CDR3: TGTGCCACCAGTGATGGGGCCCAAGAGACCCAGTACTTC.

This clone was seen only once. The CDR3 is CASSGAPGSSYEQYF. Here the CDR3 DNA reads TGTGCCAGCAGCGGAGCCCCGGGAAGCTCCTACGAGCAGTACTTC. The chain is built from TRBV7-2 and TRBJ2-7, with D maybe TRBD2 (5 bases). Germline CDR1 reads SGHTA; CDR2 reads FQGNSA. V lost 5 bases to trimming and J lost 0 bases, with 14 bases between them. CDR3 length: 15 amino acids.

The rearrangement links TRBV7-2 to TRBJ2-7, with 8 bases matching TRBD1. Germline V gives CDR1 SGHTA, CDR2 FQGNSA. The CDR3 is made up of 12 amino acids. V was clipped by 8 bases and J by 3 bases; unmatched bases: 3. The CDR3 reads CASRTGNYEQYF. The DNA of the CDR3 is TGTGCCAGCCGGACAGGGAACTACGAGCAGTACTTC.

With regard to this clone: A read error may produce the germline difference seen at one junction end. The gene calls are TRBV6-6 and TRBJ1-3; TRBD1 aligns across 8 bases. The V gene's germline CDR1 is MNHNY and CDR2 SVGAGI (reference sequence). The CDR3 length is 15 residues. The CDR3 DNA reads TGTGCCAGTAGTTTAGACAGGGGAGTAGGAGACACCATATATTTT. This translates into CASSLDRGVGDTIYF.

J is TRBJ2-7 and V is TRBV6-2 or TRBV6-3; 8 bases line up with TRBD1. Germline CDR1 and CDR2: MNHEY and SVGEGT. CDR3 length: 15 amino acids. J gave up 6 bases and V 2 bases, and 9 bases lay outside the gene matches. CDR3 loop: CASSYGGQVPREQYF. The CDR3 nucleotides read TGTGCCAGCAGTTACGGGGGACAGGTTCCCCGCGAGCAGTACTTC.

The sample holds a few counts of this clone. The genes are TRBV10-3 and TRBJ1-6; a weak D match, TRBD1 (5 bases). V lost 6 bases and J lost 4, with 10 bases in between. Germline loops: CDR1 ENHRY, CDR2 SYGVKD. The CDR3 runs to 14 residues. CDR3 nucleotide sequence: TGTGCCATCAGCCCACAGGAGTATAATTCACCCCTCCACTTT. As protein: CAISPQEYNSPLHF.

The chain combines TRBV18 with TRBJ2-1, with 10 nucleotides matching TRBD2. CDR1 and CDR2 from the germline V gene are KGHSH and LQKENI. This CDR3 has 14 residues. Trimming cost V 5 bases and J 6 bases; bases outside gene matches: 4. The CDR3 loop is CASSIQRGGNEQFF. CDR3 coding DNA: TGTGCCAGCTCAATCCAGCGGGGGGGCAATGAGCAGTTCTTC. Full variable domain (remainder filled in from reference TRBV18 and TRBJ2-1): NAGVMQNPRHLVRRRGQEARLRCSPMKGHSHVYWYRQLPEEGLKFMVYLQKENIIDESGMPKERFSAEFPKEGPSILRIQQVVRGDSAAYFCASSIQRGGNEQFFGPGTRLTVL.

This chain joins TRBV27 and TRBJ1-3; weak D call: TRBD1 (5 bases). Germline CDR1 MNHEY, CDR2 SMNVEV (reference sequence). CDR3 length: 15 residues. V gave up 5 bases and J gave up 0 bases, with 11 bases separating them. CDR3: CASSVDRNSGNTIYF. DNA for the CDR3: TGTGCCAGCAGTGTAGACAGAAACTCTGGAAACACCATATATTTT.